This T cell receptor (beta chain) stems from a study of T cell changes during pregnancy in multiple sclerosis. The method was immunoSEQ multiplex PCR; TCRdb's version includes in-frame clones alone and lacks a portion of them. This sample has some 120,000 clones, with 85% to 95% found just once. In germline, CDR1 is LNHDA, CDR2 SQIVND (reference sequence). The trim removed 7 bases at V and 4 bases at J, leaving 10 bases unmatched. The CDR3 extends over 16 amino acids. This TCR derives from a female donor with multiple sclerosis, enrolled in a pregnancy study. The chain uses TRBV19 and TRBJ2-6; 7 bases agree with TRBD2. The source material was peripheral blood, sampled before pregnancy. CDR3 sequence reads: CASKSTGGRGANVLTF. The CDR3 DNA follows: TGTGCCAGTAAATCTACGGGGGGTAGGGGGGCCAACGTCCTGACTTTC. Filled out from reference TRBV19 and TRBJ2-6, the complete variable domain reads DGGITQSPKYLFRKEGQNVTLSCEQNLNHDAMYWYRQDPGQGLRLIYYSQIVNDFQKGDIAEGYSVSREKKESFPLTVTSAQKNPTAFYLCASKSTGGRGANVLTFGAGSRLTVL.